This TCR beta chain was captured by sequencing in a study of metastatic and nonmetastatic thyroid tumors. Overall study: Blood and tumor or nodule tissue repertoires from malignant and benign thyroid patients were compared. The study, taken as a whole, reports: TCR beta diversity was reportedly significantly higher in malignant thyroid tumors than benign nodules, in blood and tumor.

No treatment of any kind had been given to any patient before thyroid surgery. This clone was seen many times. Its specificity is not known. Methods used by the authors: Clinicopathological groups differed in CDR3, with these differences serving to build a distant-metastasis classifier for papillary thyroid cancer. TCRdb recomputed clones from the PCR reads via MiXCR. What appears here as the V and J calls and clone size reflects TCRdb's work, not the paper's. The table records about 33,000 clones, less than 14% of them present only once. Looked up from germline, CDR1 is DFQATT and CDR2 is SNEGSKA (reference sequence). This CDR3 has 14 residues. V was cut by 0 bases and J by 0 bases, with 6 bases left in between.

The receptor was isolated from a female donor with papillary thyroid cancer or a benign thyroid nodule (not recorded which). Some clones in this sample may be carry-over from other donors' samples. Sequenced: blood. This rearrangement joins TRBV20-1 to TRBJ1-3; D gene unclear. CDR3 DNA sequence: TGCAGTGCTAGAGACCCGGCCTCTGGAAACACCATATATTTT. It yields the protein CSARDPASGNTIYF.